The 24 T cell receptor beta chains below come from one sample, sequenced in a study of cytomegalovirus exposure and HLA in healthy donors. The PCR was carried out with 60 Vbeta primers and 13 Jbeta primers. Sequencing was performed with immunoSEQ multiplex PCR; in TCRdb, only in-frame clones are kept and a portion is missing. Altogether about 140,000 clones are present, about three quarters being singletons, with the ten largest covering approximately 1.8%. Sequencing was performed on PBMCs. These receptor sequences come from a woman aged 30 to 39 in good health and CMV-seronegative.

This rearrangement joins TRBV19 to TRBJ1-1; D remains unclear. Between the trimmed V and J ends, which lost 5 bases and 0 bases, there was a span of 7 bases. Germline CDR1 is LNHDA and CDR2 is SQIVND (reference sequence). This CDR3 region has 13 residues. DNA of the CDR3: TGTGCCAGTAGTCGTCGGGTGAACACTGAAGCTTTCTTT. Its translation: CASSRRVNTEAFF.

Remarks on this clone: The junction departs from the called germline gene at one end, perhaps through a read error. The gene calls are TRBV4-1 and TRBJ2-1; TRBD2 is a possible D gene (6 bases). CDR1 and CDR2 (germline): MGHRA, YSYEKL. The CDR3 has 14 amino acids. The CDR3 DNA reads as TGCGCCAGCAGCCAAGGACAAAATCCGGGGGACGGGATCTTC. It is translated as CASSQGQNPGDGIF.

The chain is built from TRBV28 and TRBJ2-5; 9 nucleotides align to TRBD2. The CDR3 runs 13 residues. The ends lost 8 bases at V and 5 bases at J; junction bases unmatched: 6. From germline, CDR1 is MDHEN and CDR2 SYDVKM. The CDR3, as DNA: TGTGCCAGCCGTAGCGGGAGTCTTGAGACCCAGTACTTC. This translates into CASRSGSLETQYF.

CDR3 region: CASSLGQTSSTEAFF. The CDR3 DNA reads TGTGCCAGTAGTCTCGGACAGACTTCGAGCACTGAAGCTTTCTTT. V and J are TRBV19 and TRBJ1-1, with D possibly being TRBD1 (6 bases). Germline V gene lookup returns CDR1 LNHDA and CDR2 SQIVND (reference sequence). The CDR3 sequence is 15 residues long. Trimming took off 5 bases at V and 4 bases at J, with 17 bases between the two ends.

The gene calls are TRBV7-3 and TRBJ2-3; D ambiguous. Germline CDR1 reads SGHTA; CDR2 reads FQGTGA. V lost 0 bases, J lost 1 base, and 11 bases lay in between. The CDR3 totals 16 residues. CDR3 DNA sequence: TGTGCCAGCAGCTTAACAGGCGGATACCGCACAGATACGCAGTATTTT. It codes for CASSLTGGYRTDTQYF.

Only a few counts were recorded for this clone. This chain links TRBV19 with TRBJ1-2; unclear D gene. Germline loops: CDR1 LNHDA, CDR2 SQIVND (reference sequence). The CDR3 length is 17 residues. V lost 6 bases and J lost 1, with 21 bases in between. The chain's CDR3 is CASRDSHAGLGNYGYTF. The CDR3 bases are TGTGCCAGTAGGGATAGTCACGCGGGGTTGGGTAACTATGGCTACACCTTC.

The chain uses TRBV30 and TRBJ2-1; no firm D call. V gave up 3 bases and J gave up 0 bases, with 9 bases separating them. The germline CDR1 and CDR2 sequences are GTSNPN and SVGIG (reference sequence). This CDR3 is 14 amino acids long. CDR3 DNA: TGTGCCTGGAGCAGGCAGGCCTCCTACAATGAGCAGTTCTTC. Its translation is CAWSRQASYNEQFF.

The rearrangement links TRBV5-1 to TRBJ2-5, with a tentative D call TRBD1 (6 bases). Trimming removed 2 bases at V and 3 bases at J, with 17 bases between. Per germline, CDR1 SGHRS and CDR2 YFSETQ. CDR3 length: 16 residues. In DNA, the CDR3 is TGCGCCAGCAGCTTCCAAACCGGGACAAATGAAGAGACCCAGTACTTC. Protein: CASSFQTGTNEETQYF. Looking up the rest from reference TRBV5-1 and TRBJ2-5 gives the full variable domain: KAGVTQTPRYLIKTRGQQVTLSCSPISGHRSVSWYQQTPGQGLQFLFEYFSETQRNKGNFPGRFSGRQFSNSRSEMNVSTLELGDSALYLCASSFQTGTNEETQYFGPGTRLLVL.

The chain couples TRBV2 to TRBJ1-5; D is uncertain. Germline loops: CDR1 SNHLY, CDR2 FYNNEI. CDR3 length: 14 amino acids. The V end was cut by 8 bases, the J end by 5 bases, with 16 bases between. The chain's CDR3 is CASSKEAEDQPQHF. CDR3 nucleotides: TGTGCCAGCTCTAAGGAGGCGGAGGATCAGCCCCAGCATTTT.

The chain couples TRBV29-1 to TRBJ2-5; no definite D call. CDR1 is SQVTM, CDR2 ANQGSEA, per germline. V was trimmed by 4 bases and J by 5 bases, leaving 17 bases between them. CDR3 length: 14 amino acids. The DNA for the CDR3 is TGCAGCGTTGCCTGGAGTTTCTCGAAGGAGACCCAGTACTTC. Its translation: CSVAWSFSKETQYF.

The V gene is TRBV9, the J gene TRBJ2-2; 8 nucleotides line up with TRBD1. The germline V gene has CDR1 SGDLS and CDR2 YYNGEE. CDR3 length equals 18 residues. The ends lost 7 bases at V and 4 bases at J; junction bases unmatched: 18. The CDR3 bases are TGTGCCAGCGGCTGCAATAGTCGGACAGGGTGGGCCACCGGGGAGCTGTTTTTT. It codes for CASGCNSRTGWATGELFF.

The chain is built from TRBV2 and TRBJ1-3; 7 bases fit TRBD1. The V gene end was trimmed by 8 bases and the J gene end by 0 bases; junction bases not matched to a gene: 4. The CDR3 loop spans 14 amino acids. Looked up from germline, CDR1 is SNHLY and CDR2 is FYNNEI. The CDR3 nucleotides are TGTGCCAGCCGAGGACAGGTCTCTGGAAACACCATATATTTT. Translated: CASRGQVSGNTIYF. The full variable domain, with the rest looked up from reference TRBV2 and TRBJ1-3, is EPEVTQTPSHQVTQMGQEVILRCVPISNHLYFYWYRQILGQKVEFLVSFYNNEISEKSEIFDDQFSVERPDGSNFTLKIRSTKLEDSAMYFCASRGQVSGNTIYFGEGSWLTVV.

The chain carries TRBV12-5 and TRBJ1-1, with a possible D match to TRBD1 (6 bases). The germline CDR1 and CDR2 sequences are LGHNT and FRNRAP. V lost 1 base and J 3 bases, leaving 9 bases between the germline ends. The CDR3 has 14 residues. In DNA, the CDR3 is TGTGCTAGTGGTTTGGGGGGGCAGGACACTGAAGCTTTCTTT. Translating it yields CASGLGGQDTEAFF.

This rearrangement joins TRBV28 to TRBJ2-7; 8 positions match TRBD1. V gave up 10 bases and J gave up 0 bases; unmatched junction bases: 8. The CDR3 is 14 residues long. Germline V gene lookup returns CDR1 MDHEN and CDR2 SYDVKM. The DNA for the CDR3 is TGTGCCACCCGTAGGCAGGGGGCCTCCTACGAGCAGTACTTC. Protein: CATRRQGASYEQYF. Supplemented by reference TRBV28 and TRBJ2-7, the full variable domain reads DVKVTQSSRYLVKRTGEKVFLECVQDMDHENMFWYRQDPGLGLRLIYFSYDVKMKEKGDIPEGYSVSREKKERFSLILESASTNQTSMYLCATRRQGASYEQYFGPGTRLTVT.

The V gene is TRBV28, the J gene TRBJ1-1, with TRBD1 as a possible D gene (6 bases). Per the germline V gene, CDR1 is MDHEN and CDR2 is SYDVKM. CDR3 length: 15 amino acids. V lost 6 bases to trimming and J lost 0 bases, with 14 bases between them. The CDR3 nucleotides read TGTGCCAGCAGGTCTCAGGGGACACTGAACACTGAAGCTTTCTTT. Amino acids: CASRSQGTLNTEAFF.

This clone was recorded a few times. The genes are TRBV5-1 and TRBJ2-1; 14 positions match TRBD2. The CDR3 consists of 20 residues. Trimming at V came to 0 bases and at J to 5 bases, leaving 13 bases not matched to a gene. The germline V gene has CDR1 SGHRS and CDR2 YFSETQ. Here the CDR3 reads CASSLVRLAGGRSVDNEQFF. The CDR3 DNA sequence: TGCGCCAGCAGCTTGGTCCGACTAGCGGGGGGGAGGAGTGTAGACAATGAGCAGTTCTTC. The full variable domain, in which reference TRBV5-1 and TRBJ2-1 provide the parts outside the CDR3, is KAGVTQTPRYLIKTRGQQVTLSCSPISGHRSVSWYQQTPGQGLQFLFEYFSETQRNKGNFPGRFSGRQFSNSRSEMNVSTLELGDSALYLCASSLVRLAGGRSVDNEQFFGPGTRLTVL.

This rearrangement joins TRBV6-1 to TRBJ2-5; 7 nucleotides agree with TRBD1. The J call is in doubt because the DNA end fits TRBJ2-7 better. This CDR3 has 13 residues. The germline gives CDR1 MNHNS, CDR2 SASEGT. CDR3 nucleotides: TGTGCCAGCGAACAGGGGCATTCATACGAGCAGTACTTC. The encoded protein is CASEQGHSYEQYF.

The chain carries TRBV5-1 and TRBJ2-5, with 7 bases fitting TRBD1. Unmatched junction bases numbered 17, after V lost 1 base and J lost 5 bases. This CDR3 has 18 residues. CDR1 SGHRS and CDR2 YFSETQ come from the germline V gene. The CDR3 region is CASSLWQTGRLDGETQYF. The CDR3 DNA sequence: TGCGCCAGCAGCTTGTGGCAGACAGGGCGCCTCGATGGGGAGACCCAGTACTTC.

The V call is TRBV6-5, the J call TRBJ2-1; D might be TRBD2 (7 bases). Trimming pared 4 bases from V and 10 bases from J, leaving 20 bases between. The CDR3 contains 15 residues. Germline assignment: CDR1 MNHEY and CDR2 SVGAGI. CDR3 region: CASSSPSGGLWEQFF. The CDR3, as DNA: TGTGCCAGCAGTTCCCCCTCCGGGGGGCTCTGGGAGCAGTTCTTC.

This clone is a singleton in its sample. The CDR3: CASSQGSRSSYEQYV. The CDR3 DNA sequence: TGTGCCAGCAGCCAAGGCTCCCGGAGCTCCTACGAGCAGTACGTC. The V and J genes are TRBV7-3 and TRBJ2-7; the D is unclear. V lost 5 bases and J lost 0, with 14 bases in between. Per germline, CDR1 SGHTA and CDR2 FQGTGA. The CDR3 extends over 15 amino acids.

V usage is TRBV5-6 and J usage is TRBJ1-4; D is perhaps TRBD1 (6 bases). The V end lost 4 bases, the J end lost 8 bases, and 15 bases lay between the germline ends. The V gene's germline CDR1 is SGHDT and CDR2 YYEEEE. The CDR3 extends over 14 amino acids. CDR3 coding DNA: TGTGCCAGCAGCCCCACAGGGATTACGGAAAAACTGTTTTTT. Protein: CASSPTGITEKLFF.

The chain employs TRBV30 and TRBJ1-2, with D maybe TRBD1 (6 bases). Per germline, CDR1 GTSNPN and CDR2 SVGIG (reference sequence). This CDR3 is built from 15 residues. The germline V and J ends were trimmed by 2 bases and 4 bases, with 17 bases remaining between them. CDR3 DNA: TGTGCCTGGAGTCCTCTCCAGGGGCTCGGCTATGGCTACACCTTC. Translated, it gives CAWSPLQGLGYGYTF.

V is TRBV5-1 and J is TRBJ2-1, with 14 bases matching TRBD2. Trimming removed 5 bases from V and 6 bases from J; junction bases left unmatched: 7. The germline CDR1 and CDR2 sequences are SGHRS and YFSETQ. The CDR3 sequence is 16 residues long. CDR3 in DNA: TGCGCCAGCAGTCAAACGGGACTAGCGGGGGTCAATGAGCAGTTCTTC. Protein sequence: CASSQTGLAGVNEQFF.

This chain connects TRBV7-2 to TRBJ1-1, with 9 bases that match TRBD1. V was pared by 1 base and J by 11 bases, with 8 bases of the junction left unmatched. Per germline, CDR1 SGHTA and CDR2 FQGNSA. The CDR3 length is 14 residues. CDR3 in DNA: TGTGCCAGCAGCTTAGAAGGGACAGGGCGCGGTGCTTTCTTT. It encodes CASSLEGTGRGAFF.